A selection of T cell receptor beta chains follows, all from one sample in a study of CD8+ T cells in alopecia areata. Here immunoSEQ multiplex PCR was the method, and the copy in TCRdb shows in-frame clones only, minus some. The table has 65,000 to 100,000 clones, roughly half seen once; the top ten hold approximately 5.7%. The sample comprised NKG2D-high CD8+ T cells sorted from blood. These TCRs come from a human donor with alopecia areata. Both conserved end residues are part of each CDR3. D genes are given only for firm matches. Only part of the rows carry a size: once, few, many, or a class if the clone is expanded.

length	size	V	D	J	CDR3	DNA
14	few	TRBV23-1	-	TRBJ2-5	CASSQSGQKETQYF	TGCGCCAGCAGTCAATCGGGTCAGAAAGAGACCCAGTACTTC
15	-	TRBV7-9	-	TRBJ2-7	CASSSRLVDTYEQYF	TGTGCCAGCAGCTCCCGACTGGTTGATACTTACGAGCAGTACTTC
11	-	TRBV29-1	-	TRBJ2-3	CSVDLYDTQYF	TGCAGCGTTGATCTATATGATACGCAGTATTTT
15	-	TRBV11-2	TRBD2	TRBJ2-3	CASSAGGTTTDTQYF	TGTGCCAGCAGTGCGGGGGGCACCACCACAGATACGCAGTATTTT
13	-	TRBV4-1	-	TRBJ1-1	CASSPDGNSRAFF	TGCGCCAGCAGCCCCGACGGGAACTCGAGGGCTTTCTTT
13	few	TRBV4-1	-	TRBJ2-1	CASSQDTQAGEIF	TGCGCCAGCAGCCAAGATACCCAAGCGGGTGAAATCTTC
13	-	TRBV30	-	TRBJ2-3	CAWDGGSTDTQYF	TGTGCCTGGGATGGGGGAAGCACAGATACGCAGTATTTT
14	-	TRBV9	TRBD1	TRBJ2-1	CASSGQGSFHEQFF	TGTGCCAGCTCGGGACAGGGATCCTTCCATGAGCAGTTCTTC
12	-	TRBV29-1	-	TRBJ1-2	CSVEQGDYGYTF	TGCAGCGTTGAACAGGGCGACTATGGCTACACCTTC
12	-	TRBV15	-	TRBJ2-1	CATSREHNEQFF	TGTGCCACCAGCAGAGAACACAATGAGCAGTTCTTC
13	-	TRBV27	TRBD2	TRBJ2-7	CASSPTPGSGMAF	TGTGCCAGCAGTCCAACCCCAGGTAGCGGGATGGCGTTC
14	-	TRBV9	-	TRBJ2-2	CASSAMTATGELFF	TGTGCCAGCAGCGCTATGACGGCCACCGGGGAGCTGTTTTTT
15	-	TRBV5-1	-	TRBJ2-3	CASSQQADQGHTQYF	TGCGCCAGCAGCCAACAGGCAGATCAGGGGCATACGCAGTATTTT
13	-	TRBV5-4	-	TRBJ2-7	CASSLTGAYEQYF	TGTGCCAGCAGCTTAACAGGAGCCTACGAGCAGTACTTC
15	-	TRBV27	TRBD2	TRBJ2-3	CASSRTGGDTDTQYF	TGTGCCAGCAGCCGAACGGGGGGGGACACAGATACGCAGTATTTT
13	-	TRBV9	-	TRBJ1-5	CASSVGSNQPQHF	TGTGCCAGCAGCGTAGGCAGCAATCAGCCCCAGCATTTT
15	-	TRBV27	-	TRBJ2-5	CASRGLPYDGETQYF	TGTGCCAGCAGGGGCCTACCCTACGATGGGGAGACCCAGTACTTC
13	-	TRBV28	-	TRBJ2-7	CASKGGGLYEQYF	TGTGCCAGCAAAGGGGGGGGCCTCTACGAGCAGTACTTC
12	-	TRBV7-9	-	TRBJ2-7	CASSMTGYEQYF	TGTGCCAGCAGCATGACAGGTTATGAGCAGTACTTC
13	-	TRBV29-1	TRBD1	TRBJ2-7	CSVETGTGYEQYF	TGCAGCGTTGAGACCGGGACAGGCTACGAGCAGTACTTC
15	-	TRBV13	TRBD1	TRBJ2-1	CASSSGQGRDNEQFF	TGTGCCAGCAGCTCCGGACAGGGGCGCGACAATGAGCAGTTCTTC
13	once	TRBV6-6	TRBD2	TRBJ2-7	CASTGLDPYEQYF	TGTGCCAGCACCGGACTAGATCCCTACGAGCAGTACTTC
16	-	TRBV6-6	-	TRBJ1-2	CASSYSRADWDYGYTF	TGTGCCAGCAGTTACTCGAGGGCAGATTGGGACTATGGCTACACCTTC
11	few	TRBV28	-	TRBJ2-1	CASSLISEQFF	TGTGCCAGCAGCCTAATTAGTGAGCAGTTCTTC
18	few	TRBV5-4	-	TRBJ2-2	CASSLLELSSEGTGELFF	TGTGCCAGCAGCTTGTTAGAGCTCAGTTCTGAGGGCACCGGGGAGCTGTTTTTT
14	few	TRBV2	-	TRBJ2-7	CASSDNKGSYEQYF	TGTGCCAGCAGTGATAATAAGGGTTCCTACGAGCAGTACTTC
11	-	TRBV27	-	TRBJ2-7	CASSSTYEQYF	TGTGCCAGCAGTTCCACCTACGAGCAGTACTTC
16	-	TRBV28	TRBD1	TRBJ2-1	CASSHRGELHRGEQFF	TGTGCCAGCAGTCACAGGGGAGAACTCCACCGAGGCGAGCAGTTCTTC
15	-	TRBV5-4	-	TRBJ2-1	CASSLVLSSYNEQFF	TGTGCCAGCAGCTTGGTTCTCAGCTCCTACAATGAGCAGTTCTTC
13	few	TRBV9	-	TRBJ2-2	CASSVDGAGELFF	TGTGCCAGCAGCGTAGACGGGGCCGGGGAGCTGTTTTTT
12	-	TRBV4-1	-	TRBJ2-1	CASSRSGIGRFF	TGCGCCAGCAGCCGATCCGGGATTGGGCGGTTCTTC
12	few	TRBV29-1	TRBD2	TRBJ2-5	CSAAGGQETQYF	TGCAGCGCCGCGGGGGGGCAAGAGACCCAGTACTTC
14	few	TRBV29-1	-	TRBJ2-2	CSASPETHTGELFF	TGCAGCGCTAGTCCGGAGACGCACACCGGGGAGCTGTTTTTT
13	-	TRBV13	-	TRBJ1-1	CASSGRANTEAFF	TGTGCCAGCAGCGGACGGGCCAACACTGAAGCTTTCTTT
18	few	TRBV7-9	-	TRBJ2-6	CASSGWTTRVSGANVLTF	TGTGCCAGCAGCGGATGGACGACCCGGGTGTCTGGGGCCAACGTCCTGACTTTC
13	few	TRBV28	TRBD1	TRBJ1-1	CASSQTGVAEAFF	TGTGCCAGCAGTCAGACAGGGGTCGCTGAAGCTTTCTTT
11	-	TRBV4-2	-	TRBJ2-3	CASSQGGLAYF	TGTGCCAGCAGCCAAGGGGGGCTAGCGTATTTT
14	-	TRBV9	TRBD2	TRBJ2-1	CASSVRLAGFEQFF	TGTGCCAGCAGCGTCAGACTAGCGGGGTTTGAGCAGTTCTTC
15	-	TRBV30	-	TRBJ2-5	CAWSILKGVHETQYF	TGTGCCTGGAGCATACTAAAGGGGGTCCATGAGACCCAGTACTTC
14	few	TRBV14	-	TRBJ2-3	CASSPRTNTDTQYF	TGTGCCAGCAGCCCGAGGACGAACACAGATACGCAGTATTTT
13	-	TRBV7-9	TRBD2	TRBJ2-5	CASIVSGGETQYF	TGTGCCAGCATCGTAAGCGGGGGGGAGACCCAGTACTTC
11	-	TRBV29-1	-	TRBJ1-2	CSVETIYGYTF	TGCAGCGTTGAGACGATATATGGCTACACCTTC
12	few	TRBV28	-	TRBJ2-5	CASSRGWETQYF	TGTGCCAGCAGTCGAGGGTGGGAGACCCAGTACTTC
11	few	TRBV11-2	-	TRBJ2-7	CASSSGPEQYF	TGTGCCAGCAGCTCAGGGCCCGAGCAGTACTTC
14	-	TRBV15	TRBD2	TRBJ2-7	CATSSRASGSEQYF	TGTGCCACCAGCAGCCGGGCCAGCGGGAGCGAGCAGTACTTC
14	-	TRBV28	-	TRBJ2-5	CASSPQTYGETQYF	TGTGCCAGCAGTCCCCAAACGTATGGGGAGACCCAGTACTTC
14	-	TRBV9	TRBD1	TRBJ2-5	CASSVDRDEETQYF	TGTGCCAGCAGCGTCGACAGGGATGAGGAGACCCAGTACTTC
18	-	TRBV7-9	-	TRBJ2-5	CTSSFSRGTVEGTETQYF	TGTACCAGCAGCTTCTCCCGCGGGACGGTCGAGGGGACAGAGACCCAGTACTTC
13	-	TRBV12-5	-	TRBJ2-5	CASGNEGGETQYF	TGTGCTAGTGGGAATGAAGGAGGAGAGACCCAGTACTTC
13	-	TRBV29-1	TRBD2	TRBJ2-1	CSPVLAGDNEQFF	TGCAGCCCCGTACTAGCGGGAGATAATGAGCAGTTCTTC
15	-	TRBV30	-	TRBJ2-7	CAWRTGVHGRGAQYF	TGTGCCTGGAGGACGGGGGTACATGGCAGAGGAGCGCAGTACTTC
15	-	TRBV4-1	-	TRBJ2-6	CASSQAYGGANVLTF	TGCGCCAGCAGCCAGGCGTACGGTGGGGCCAACGTCCTGACTTTC
15	few	TRBV7-9	-	TRBJ2-7	CASSLAGRPSYEQYF	TGTGCCAGCAGCTTAGCTGGTCGCCCCTCCTACGAGCAGTACTTC
11	-	TRBV30	-	TRBJ2-1	CAWSPGTEQFF	TGTGCCTGGAGTCCCGGGACAGAGCAGTTCTTC
18	-	TRBV27	-	TRBJ2-2	CASSPRLFDPTFTGELFF	TGTGCCAGCAGTCCCCGACTCTTCGACCCAACTTTCACCGGGGAGCTGTTTTTT
12	-	TRBV27	-	TRBJ2-4	CASSSTKNIQYF	TGTGCCAGCAGTTCAACCAAAAACATTCAGTACTTC
13	-	TRBV29-1	-	TRBJ1-2	CSVEETGALGYTF	TGCAGCGTTGAAGAGACCGGGGCCTTAGGCTACACCTTC
14	few	TRBV29-1	-	TRBJ2-1	CSVIGRLVVGEQFF	TGCAGCGTTATTGGGCGACTAGTTGTTGGTGAGCAGTTCTTC